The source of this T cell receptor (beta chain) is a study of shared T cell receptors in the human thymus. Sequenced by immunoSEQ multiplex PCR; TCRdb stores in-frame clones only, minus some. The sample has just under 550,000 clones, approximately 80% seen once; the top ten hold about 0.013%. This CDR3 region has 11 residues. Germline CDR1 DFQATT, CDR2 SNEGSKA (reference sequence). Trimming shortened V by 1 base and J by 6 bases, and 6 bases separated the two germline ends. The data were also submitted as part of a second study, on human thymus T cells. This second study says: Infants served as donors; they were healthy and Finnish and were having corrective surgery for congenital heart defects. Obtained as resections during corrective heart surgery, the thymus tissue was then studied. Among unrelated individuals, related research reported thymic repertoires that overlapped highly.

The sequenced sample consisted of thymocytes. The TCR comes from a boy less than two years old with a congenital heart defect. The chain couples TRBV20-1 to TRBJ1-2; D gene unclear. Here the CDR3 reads CSARVENGYTF. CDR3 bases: TGCAGTGCTAGAGTGGAGAATGGCTACACCTTC.